This T cell receptor (beta chain) was captured by sequencing in a study of shared clonotypes between healthy human individuals. Looking at the study overall: The plates for each donor numbered three CD4 naive, three CD4 memory, two CD8 naive and one CD8 memory.

Assay: immunoSEQ multiplex PCR; the TCRdb copy retains only in-frame clones and omits some. Of hundreds of thousands of clones in the sample, 55% to 75% were seen once. General study results and limits: Memory subsets generally showed smaller estimated richness than naive subsets did. Despite large depth, rarefaction showed incomplete sorted-subset sequencing.

Note on this clone: What it binds is not known.

Per germline, CDR1 LNHDA and CDR2 SQIVND (reference sequence). The CDR3 has 17 residues. V was clipped by 4 bases and J by 4 bases; unmatched bases: 12. Sequenced sample: memory CD4+ T cells sorted from blood. Described subset: CD45RA-negative fraction. This receptor was identified in a woman in her 30s in good health. The chain uses TRBV19 and TRBJ2-7; 11 nucleotides align to TRBD1. In DNA form, the CDR3 reads TGTGCCAGTAGTACCCTACAAGGACAGGGGGCATGGTACGAGCAGTACTTC. It specifies CASSTLQGQGAWYEQYF.